This T cell receptor (beta chain) was identified during a study of shared clonotypes between healthy human individuals. Study-level findings and limits: Compared with clonotypes that all four donors shared, non-shared clonotypes had lower generation probabilities.

V was pared by 1 base and J by 5 bases, with 7 bases between. Germline V CDR1 and CDR2: SNHLY, FYNNEI. CDR3 length: 13 residues. All donors were healthy HIV-negative adults lacking recent acute infections or vaccinations. This clone was seen many times. What it recognizes is unknown. An assay was performed, and its level was deep. Roughly 210 ng DNA, approximately 31,000 T cell genomes, went into each sorted-subset replicate PCR. Clones were sequenced by immunoSEQ multiplex PCR, and TCRdb holds only the in-frame ones, with some missing. Of roughly 700,000 clones in the sample, over 65% were seen once. This clonotype was sampled from a woman in her thirties in good health. The V and J genes are TRBV2 and TRBJ2-3, with D unclear. The sequenced sample was memory CD4+ T cells sorted from blood. Stated subset: CD45RA-negative fraction. DNA for the CDR3: TGTGCCAGCAGTGAAGAGTTAGGAGATACGCAGTATTTT. Amino acid sequence: CASSEELGDTQYF.